These 4 T cell receptor beta chains were sequenced from one sample in a study of beta chain features in type 1 diabetes. Study-level findings and limits: Patients with Type 1 diabetes showed moderately but significantly shorter TCRB CDR3s in all four CD4+ subsets.

The sequenced template was cDNA made from the entire isolated RNA. Libraries were prepared by immunoSEQ multiplex PCR; TCRdb keeps only in-frame clonotypes and omits some of them. Here the sample spans 550,000 to 850,000 clones, about an eighth being singletons. The antigens of these receptors remain unknown. What was sequenced was naive CD4+ T cells from blood. These receptors all stem from a man between 18 and 29 years old with type 1 diabetes.

This clone appeared a few times. This rearrangement joins TRBV5-4 to TRBJ2-3; TRBD2 is a possible D gene (6 bases). There are 15 residues in the CDR3. Germline CDR1 SGHNT, CDR2 YYREEE (reference sequence). The V gene lost 4 bases and the J gene lost 2 bases, with 14 bases spanning the gap. CDR3 loop: CASSRETGNTDTQYF. The CDR3 DNA reads as TGTGCCAGCAGCCGGGAGACGGGGAACACAGATACGCAGTATTTT.

This clone was counted only a few times. The gene calls are TRBV30 and TRBJ1-4; no reliable D call. The CDR3 is made up of 11 amino acids. Trimming removed 0 bases from V and 9 bases from J, with 5 bases in between. Germline assignment: CDR1 GTSNPN and CDR2 SVGIG (reference sequence). The CDR3 region is CAWSVRQKLFF. In DNA, the CDR3 is TGTGCCTGGAGTGTTAGGCAAAAACTGTTTTTT.

The chain joins TRBV5-1 to TRBJ2-5, with D perhaps TRBD2 (5 bases). The V gene lost 4 bases and the J gene lost 3 bases, with 16 bases spanning the gap. In germline, CDR1 is SGHRS, CDR2 YFSETQ. The CDR3 runs to 15 residues. The CDR3 sequence is CASSPQRALKETQYF. The CDR3 nucleotides read TGCGCCAGCAGCCCGCAGAGGGCTCTCAAAGAGACCCAGTACTTC.

This clone was counted between two and nine times. The chain is built from TRBV2 and TRBJ2-2; D gene ambiguous. V was cut by 2 bases and J by 5 bases, with 6 bases left in between. Germline V gene sequence: CDR1 SNHLY, CDR2 FYNNEI. This CDR3 contains 13 residues. DNA for the CDR3: TGTGCCAGCAGTGAATATGGGACCGGGGAGCTGTTTTTT. It codes for CASSEYGTGELFF. The full variable domain, rest sourced from reference TRBV2 and TRBJ2-2, is EPEVTQTPSHQVTQMGQEVILRCVPISNHLYFYWYRQILGQKVEFLVSFYNNEISEKSEIFDDQFSVERPDGSNFTLKIRSTKLEDSAMYFCASSEYGTGELFFGEGSRLTVL.